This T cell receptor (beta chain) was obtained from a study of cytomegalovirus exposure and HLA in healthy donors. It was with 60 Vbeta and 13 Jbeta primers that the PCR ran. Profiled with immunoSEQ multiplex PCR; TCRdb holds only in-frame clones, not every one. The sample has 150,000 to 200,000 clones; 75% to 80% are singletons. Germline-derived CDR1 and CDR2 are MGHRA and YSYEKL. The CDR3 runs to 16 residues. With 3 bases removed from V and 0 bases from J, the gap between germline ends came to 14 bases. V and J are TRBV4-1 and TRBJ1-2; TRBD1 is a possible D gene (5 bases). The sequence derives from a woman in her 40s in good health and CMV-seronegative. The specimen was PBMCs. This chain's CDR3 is CASSHSSGLSNYGYTF. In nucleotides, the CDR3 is TGCGCCAGCAGCCATAGCTCAGGGCTCTCTAACTATGGCTACACCTTC.